Shown below are 22 T cell receptor beta chains from a single sample sequenced in a study of cytomegalovirus exposure and HLA in healthy donors. The PCR made use of 60 Vbeta and 13 Jbeta primers. TCRdb's table, derived via immunoSEQ multiplex PCR, lists solely in-frame clones and lacks some. The sample lists roughly 150,000 clones, around 83% seen once, with about 2.4% in the top ten. The material sequenced was PBMCs. These receptors were obtained from a man under 40 in good health and CMV-seropositive.

This clone was counted between two and nine times. V and J are TRBV27 and TRBJ2-1; weak D call: TRBD2 (6 bases). Germline assignment: CDR1 MNHEY and CDR2 SMNVEV (reference sequence). Trimming removed 6 bases at V and 4 bases at J, with 13 bases between. CDR3 length equals 14 residues. The CDR3 region is CASRRGGWYNEQFF. The CDR3 DNA follows: TGTGCCAGCAGGCGGGGCGGGTGGTACAATGAGCAGTTCTTC.

This sequence joins TRBV29-1 and TRBJ2-7; 7 bases match TRBD1. CDR3 length equals 13 residues. CDR1 and CDR2 from the germline V gene are SQVTM and ANQGSEA. Trimming took 6 bases from V and 4 from J; bases not matched to a gene: 9. This CDR3 is CSVIGTVSYEQYF. In DNA form, the CDR3 reads TGCAGCGTAATTGGGACAGTTTCATACGAGCAGTACTTC.

This sequence joins TRBV4-3 and TRBJ2-7, with no clear D. Trimming cost V 1 base and J 7 bases, with 11 bases left between them. Germline assignment: CDR1 LGHNA and CDR2 YSLEER. CDR3 length equals 13 residues. The CDR3 reads CASSQARFGEQYF. CDR3 sequence (DNA): TGCGCCAGCAGCCAAGCCCGCTTCGGGGAGCAGTACTTC.

The chain has TRBV6-5 and TRBJ2-3; 9 bases match TRBD2. Germline CDR1 reads MNHEY; CDR2 reads SVGAGI. This CDR3 is built from 14 residues. The J segment lost 7 bases and the V segment lost 5 bases, leaving 7 bases of the junction unmatched. The CDR3 reads CASSPGTSQYTQYF. DNA for the CDR3: TGTGCCAGCAGTCCCGGGACTAGCCAGTATACGCAGTATTTT.

The chain carries TRBV2 and TRBJ2-2; D gene ambiguous. The CDR3 has 12 residues. Germline V lookup: CDR1 SNHLY, CDR2 FYNNEI. V lost 7 bases to trimming and J lost 6 bases, with 9 bases between them. CDR3 sequence reads: CASTEEAGELFF. The DNA of the CDR3 is TGTGCCAGCACCGAGGAAGCCGGGGAGCTGTTTTTT.

In regard to this clone: At one end the junction does not follow the germline gene, possibly because of a read error. The CDR3 reads CASSTDREETQYF. The DNA for the CDR3 is TGTGCTAGCAGCACAGACAGGGAAGAGACCCAGTACTTC. The chain uses TRBV7-7 and TRBJ2-5; 7 nucleotides line up with TRBD1. Germline V gene lookup returns CDR1 SSHAT and CDR2 FNYEAQ (reference sequence). The CDR3 extends over 13 amino acids. The entire variable domain, with the rest obtained from reference TRBV7-7 and TRBJ2-5, is as follows: GAGVSQSPRYKVTKRGQDVTLRCDPISSHATLYWYQQALGQGPEFLTYFNYEAQPDKSGLPSDRFSAERPEGSISTLTIQRTEQRDSAMYRCASSTDREETQYFGPGTRLLVL.

This clone was seen a few times. This chain connects TRBV4-3 to TRBJ1-4, with 7 bases matching TRBD1. CDR1 and CDR2 (germline): LGHNA, YSLEER. After removal of 4 bases from V and 8 bases from J, the junction contained 13 bases not matched to a gene. The CDR3 loop spans 16 amino acids. As DNA, the CDR3 is TGCGCCAGCAGCCGCCTATCGGGAGGGGGCGGCGAAAAACTGTTTTTT. It yields the protein CASSRLSGGGGEKLFF.

This clone showed up just once. The gene calls are TRBV7-2 and TRBJ2-5, with 10 bases identical to TRBD2. The CDR3 is 16 residues long. In germline, CDR1 is SGHTA, CDR2 FQGNSA. Trimming removed 2 bases from V and 2 bases from J; junction bases left unmatched: 5. CDR3 bases: TGTGCCAGCAGCTTAACTGCACTAGCGGGACAAGAGACCCAGTACTTC. Translation gives CASSLTALAGQETQYF.

The gene calls are TRBV30 and TRBJ1-4, with TRBD1 matching 11 bases. The germline gives CDR1 GTSNPN, CDR2 SVGIG (reference sequence). This CDR3 has 16 residues. Trimming took 2 bases from V and 6 from J; bases not matched to a gene: 8. The CDR3 is CAWSLDRGPTYEKLFF. CDR3 sequence (DNA): TGTGCCTGGAGTCTGGACAGGGGGCCCACTTATGAAAAACTGTTTTTT.

This rearrangement joins TRBV11-2 to TRBJ1-4; no clear D gene. This CDR3 spans 15 amino acids. Trimming stripped 0 bases from V and 5 bases from J, with 10 bases between. The germline V gene encodes CDR1 SGHAT and CDR2 FQNNGV. The DNA for the CDR3 is TGTGCCAGCAGCTTAGAAGGGAGAGTGAATGAAAAACTGTTTTTT. Its protein is CASSLEGRVNEKLFF. Full variable domain (rest looked up from reference TRBV11-2 and TRBJ1-4): EAGVAQSPRYKIIEKRQSVAFWCNPISGHATLYWYQQILGQGPKLLIQFQNNGVVDDSQLPKDRFSAERLKGVDSTLKIQPAKLEDSAVYLCASSLEGRVNEKLFFGSGTQLSVL.

The gene calls are TRBV5-6 and TRBJ1-6; no clear D. The germline gives CDR1 SGHDT, CDR2 YYEEEE. Trimming took 0 bases from V and 6 from J, leaving 7 bases between them. The CDR3 covers 14 residues. CDR3: CASSLAVGNSPLHF. Here the CDR3 DNA reads TGTGCCAGCAGCTTGGCAGTTGGTAATTCACCCCTCCACTTT.

The V gene is TRBV19, the J gene TRBJ1-2, with 8 bases identical to TRBD1. This CDR3 is 16 amino acids long. CDR1 and CDR2 from the germline V gene are LNHDA and SQIVND (reference sequence). The ends lost 9 bases at V and 1 base at J; junction bases unmatched: 13. The CDR3 DNA reads TGTGCCAGCTTTAGGACAGGGCGACCGTATAACTATGGCTACACCTTC. It yields the protein CASFRTGRPYNYGYTF. Drawing the rest from reference TRBV19 and TRBJ1-2, the complete variable domain is DGGITQSPKYLFRKEGQNVTLSCEQNLNHDAMYWYRQDPGQGLRLIYYSQIVNDFQKGDIAEGYSVSREKKESFPLTVTSAQKNPTAFYLCASFRTGRPYNYGYTFGSGTRLTVV.

Worth noting for this clone: The junction shows a germline mismatch at one end, possibly a read error. The chain has TRBV4-1 and TRBJ2-1; tentative D call: TRBD2 (7 bases). Germline V gives CDR1 MGHRA, CDR2 YSYEKL. The CDR3 has 16 residues. The CDR3 coding sequence is TGCGCCAGCAGCCCGCTACCAGGACGCGGGGGCAATGAGCAGCTCTTC. Translated: CASSPLPGRGGNEQLF.

In its sample, this clone was seen a few times. V is TRBV5-8 and J is TRBJ1-1; D might be TRBD1 (5 bases). CDR3 size: 14 residues. In germline, CDR1 is SGHTS, CDR2 YDEGEE. The V end lost 0 bases, the J end lost 5 bases, and 11 bases lay between the germline ends. The CDR3 nucleotides are TGTGCCAGCAGCTTGGTTGGGGGGTTTACTGAAGCTTTCTTT. It is translated as CASSLVGGFTEAFF.

This clone came up a few times. This chain joins TRBV5-6 and TRBJ1-1; D ambiguous. V dropped 4 bases and J dropped 8 bases, with 12 bases sitting between them. Looked up from germline, CDR1 is SGHDT and CDR2 is YYEEEE. This CDR3 comprises 12 residues. Here the CDR3 reads CASSLWLTEAFF. CDR3 nucleotide sequence: TGTGCCAGCAGCCTTTGGCTTACCGAAGCTTTCTTT.

The V gene is TRBV7-9, the J gene TRBJ2-3, with D perhaps matching TRBD2 (6 bases). CDR1 is SEHNR and CDR2 is FQNEAQ in the germline V gene (reference sequence). The CDR3 totals 16 residues. V was pared by 5 bases and J by 0 bases, with 15 bases between. The CDR3 reads CASSRGYADSTDTQYF. The CDR3 nucleotides read TGTGCCAGCAGCCGGGGGTACGCCGATAGCACAGATACGCAGTATTTT.

The genes are TRBV6-4 and TRBJ2-2; tentatively, D is TRBD1 (5 bases). Deletions cut 6 bases from V and 0 bases from J, with 11 bases between. Germline loops: CDR1 MRHNA, CDR2 SNTAGT. This CDR3 comprises 15 residues. The CDR3 here is CASSPRTSNTGELFF. DNA for the CDR3: TGTGCCAGCAGCCCCCGGACATCGAACACCGGGGAGCTGTTTTTT.

This rearrangement joins TRBV7-2 to TRBJ2-5; D is possibly TRBD2 (5 bases). The CDR3 totals 17 residues. Germline V lookup: CDR1 SGHTA, CDR2 FQGNSA. Trimming pared 5 bases from V and 5 bases from J, leaving 24 bases between. The CDR3 DNA follows: TGTGCCAGCAGCCCCGGTAGGCTAGCAGCCCCCCGGGAGACCCAGTACTTC. Its translation: CASSPGRLAAPRETQYF.

V gene TRBV4-1 combines with J gene TRBJ2-7, with D tentatively TRBD1 (5 bases). Germline V gene lookup returns CDR1 MGHRA and CDR2 YSYEKL. The CDR3 totals 15 residues. Trimming cost V 0 bases and J 0 bases, with 9 bases left between them. In DNA form, the CDR3 reads TGCGCCAGCAGCCAAGACAGGGTTAACTCCTACGAGCAGTACTTC. Its protein product is CASSQDRVNSYEQYF.

This chain uses TRBV15 with TRBJ1-4; D gene ambiguous. CDR3 length: 13 residues. Germline CDR1 LNHNV, CDR2 YYDKDF (reference sequence). V lost 6 bases to trimming and J lost 10 bases, with 15 bases between them. As DNA, the CDR3 is TGTGCCACCAGGGAGGCCCCAATTGGAAAACTGTTTTTT. The encoded protein is CATREAPIGKLFF.

The sample holds one count of this clone. The V and J genes are TRBV15 and TRBJ2-5; a weak D match, TRBD2 (6 bases). CDR1 LNHNV and CDR2 YYDKDF come from the germline V gene (reference sequence). The CDR3 extends over 9 amino acids. Deletions cut 11 bases from V and 5 bases from J, with 6 bases between. The CDR3 reads CAAGETQYF. CDR3 in DNA: TGTGCCGCGGGGGAGACCCAGTACTTC.

V usage is TRBV28 and J usage is TRBJ2-5; tentative D call: TRBD1 (5 bases). V was cut by 5 bases and J by 6 bases, with 16 bases left in between. This CDR3 region has 14 residues. Germline V gene lookup returns CDR1 MDHEN and CDR2 SYDVKM. CDR3 DNA sequence: TGTGCCAGCAGTGCCTTGGGGCAGTCGAAGACCCAGTACTTC. It codes for CASSALGQSKTQYF.